This T cell receptor (beta chain) is drawn from a study of T cells in Graves' hyperthyroidism and ophthalmopathy. Whole-study results and caveats: Most thyroid clonotypes with frequency above 0.001 were detected in blood.

Template material for amplifying TCR beta CDR3 regions consisted of RNA transcripts. The HTBI set primed first-round TCR CDR3 RT-PCR. TCRdb re-called the multiplex PCR reads with MiXCR, one entry per CDR3 protein. The sample lists roughly 500,000 distinct CDR3 sequences, roughly 24% occurring once. CDR1 is MNHEY and CDR2 is SMNVEV in the germline V gene (reference sequence). This CDR3 region has 15 residues. Trimming took 3 bases from V and 3 from J, leaving 12 bases between them. Regarding this clonotype: Its antigen is unknown.

Sequencing was done on a sample of blood. This chain joins TRBV27 and TRBJ1-5, with D perhaps TRBD1 (6 bases). This receptor was identified in a woman in her thirties with Graves' ophthalmopathy. CDR3 sequence: CASSFSPGDNQPQHF. The CDR3 bases are TGTGCCAGCAGTTTCAGTCCAGGGGACAATCAGCCCCAGCATTTT.